The T cell receptor beta chain under discussion was sequenced for a study of cytomegalovirus exposure and HLA in healthy donors. The CDR3 has 14 amino acids. V dropped 5 bases and J dropped 6; count of bases not matched to a gene: 3. The germline V gene has CDR1 SGHNT and CDR2 YENEEA. The PCR employed 60 Vbeta primers together with 13 Jbeta primers. Assay used: immunoSEQ multiplex PCR; TCRdb lists only in-frame clones, some missing. The sample lists about 70,000 clones; 75% to 90% were seen once. V usage is TRBV11-3 and J usage is TRBJ2-7; 14 nucleotides match TRBD2. The source of this sequence is a woman between 25 and 40 years old in good health and CMV-seronegative. Material: PBMCs. CDR3 sequence reads: CASSLGTSGSEQYF. The CDR3 coding sequence is TGTGCCAGCAGCCTTGGGACTAGCGGGAGCGAGCAGTACTTC. The variable domain in full, with the rest retrieved from reference TRBV11-3 and TRBJ2-7, is EAGVVQSPRYKIIEKKQPVAFWCNPISGHNTLYWYLQNLGQGPELLIRYENEEAVDDSQLPKDRFSAERLKGVDSTLKIQPAELGDSAVYLCASSLGTSGSEQYFGPGTRLTVT.